This T cell receptor (beta chain) was recorded in a study of T-cell memory formation after mild COVID-19. In regard to this clonotype: Its specificity is unknown.

J gave up 8 bases and V 5 bases, and 8 bases lay outside the gene matches. CDR1 and CDR2 (germline): DFQATT, SNEGSKA (reference sequence). There are 13 residues in the CDR3. Broader study findings: Detection of some responders pre-infection suggested pre-existing cross-reactive memory T cells participated. Shrinking CD4+ clones resided mostly in CM and EM, and CD8+ ones in EMRA.

MiXCR, run by TCRdb on the 5' RACE reads, gives a single entry per CDR3 protein. The repertoire consists of fewer than 350,000 distinct CDR3 sequences, with about a sixth occurring once and the leading ten covering about 20%. J is TRBJ1-4 and V is TRBV20-1; 7 bases are a match to TRBD1. The sample taken for sequencing was PBMCs or a T cell subset sorted from them (not recorded which). The TCR comes from a man aged 18 to 30 who had mild COVID-19 (a few samples of this study predate the infection). Cell type and time point are not known. The CDR3 protein is CSAGTGVIEKLFF. The CDR3 nucleotides are TGCAGTGCTGGAACAGGGGTAATCGAAAAACTGTTTTTT.